Listed below are T cell receptor beta chains from one sample, sequenced in a study of cytomegalovirus exposure and HLA in healthy donors. The assay was immunoSEQ multiplex PCR, and TCRdb's table has in-frame clones only and misses some. In the table there are 200,000 to 250,000 clones, around 80% of which are singletons. The specimen sequenced was PBMCs. These receptors were taken from a woman aged 25 to 39 in good health and CMV-seropositive. The conserved cysteine and the conserved F or W are not part of the CDR3 here. Each record gives: V gene, CDR3 protein.

TRBV9 ASSVDRGTGANVLT
TRBV27 AISPWGQKLSTDTQY
TRBV6-5 ASSWGHGYT
TRBV11-2 ASSLVKRGGANYGYT
TRBV9 ASSEKRINYGYT
TRBV7-8 ASSSGPGGNEQY
TRBV29-1 SVATLRGVLTEAF
TRBV7-8 ASSSTEMTSYEQY
TRBV27 ASSLQGIGRTEAF
TRBV6-5 ASSYSWERGGYGYT
TRBV6-5 ASRPRDREVRGYT
TRBV2 ASRQELHQPQH
TRBV28 ASSTVQGGITGELF
TRBV29-1 SADGGTDTQY
TRBV13 ASSFPQGIGEGYT
TRBV30 AWSGRLTDTQY
TRBV14 ASSHLPRDTLRIPNTEAF
TRBV5-1 ASSLTLAAIRSSYNEQF
TRBV5-1 ASTAWRQGVPEAF
TRBV10-1 ASSSGSTDTQY
TRBV11-2 ASSLEWADAYEQY
TRBV6-1 ASSDRGLPYEQY
TRBV7-8 ASSFRFRTEAF
TRBV30 AWSVGASGSYEQY
TRBV7-7 ASSLGTNTGELF
TRBV5-1 ASSQTSGSAYEQY
TRBV5-1 ASTRDFFNEQF
TRBV7-2 ASTSGLAGGFGEQF
TRBV7-3 ASREAGAGRDEQF
TRBV28 ASRSRTEQF
TRBV25-1 ASSVGGSTEAF
TRBV5-6 ASSKGTVRQGSGNTIY
TRBV12-5 ASGLVLGALAEAF
TRBV7-3 ASSPDTGSYEQY
TRBV28 ASSSGDRNEKLF
TRBV30 AWSAPEDRRGY
TRBV11-2 ASSSESTMNTEAF
TRBV4-1 ASSQGQGAGEGYT
TRBV19 ASSISPGSTFSGNTIY
TRBV11-3 ASSPWTGDEAF
TRBV30 AWRQEWDYET
TRBV5-1 ASSSPGAGTSGRPSNEQF
TRBV4-1 ASSQSASTNYGYT
TRBV10-3 AISLAGGTTDTQY
TRBV7-3 ASSFVAGPQETQY
TRBV7-3 ASSANARGQGAHYGYT
TRBV27 ASSLLGRGRISPYGYT
TRBV5-1 ASSGLTNTGELF
TRBV4-1 ASSQVLQGALHGYT
TRBV14 ASSLGPAYEQY
TRBV7-7 ASSLNDREQY
TRBV27 ASSFGGPASGANVLT
TRBV28 ASSRTSGMVTQY
TRBV5-6 ASSDGQGTDEQY
TRBV6-1 ASSEGDSSYEQY
TRBV6-4 ASSGGKGYT
TRBV18 ASSPSLGGSGYT